This record covers a single T cell receptor beta chain. The record originates from a study of blood T cell repertoires in COVID-19. Study at large: Acute-phase and convalescent COVID-19 samples originated in the United States, Italy and Spain. From T cells, B-cell-depleted T cells, or PBMCs came the material, which was cDNA or gDNA.

CDR1 SGDLS and CDR2 YYNGEE come from the germline V gene. Germline trimming cut 0 bases from V and 8 bases from J; bases unmatched to any gene: 10. This CDR3 is 16 amino acids long. Original processing methods: The authors estimated nucleated cell counts from reference gene primer amplification. Produced via immunoSEQ multiplex PCR; TCRdb's table is partial and in-frame only. Clone size and the V and J calls come from that table; the DNA yielded D and trimming. In the table there are some 200,000 clones, around 81% of which are singletons. Participants were placed into cohorts based on the clinical history they reported.

Sequenced sample: PBMCs or T cells enriched from blood (not recorded which). The J gene is TRBJ2-3, the V gene TRBV9; the match to TRBD1 covers 9 bases. The receptor comes from a woman between 50 and 59 years old with acute COVID-19. The CDR3 DNA follows: TGTGCCAGCAGCGTAGCCACAGGGGGCGTCTCTGGTACGCAGTATTTT. It translates to CASSVATGGVSGTQYF.